What follows is one TCR beta chain and its context. Antigen unknown. The split of CD4+ cells yielded CD45RA+ naive and CD45RA-negative memory subsets. Investigators spread the genomic DNA of each subset evenly over several immunoSEQ plates. Assay used: immunoSEQ multiplex PCR; TCRdb lists only in-frame clones, some missing. The table lists millions of clones, around nine tenths of them singletons. The data originate from a study of shared clonotypes between healthy human individuals. Regarding the study as a whole: Sequencing depth was expected to influence donor clonotype sharing. Estimated clonotype richness was generally higher in naive than memory subsets.

From germline, CDR1 is MNHNS and CDR2 SASEGT. V dropped 3 bases and J dropped 13 bases, with 15 bases sitting between them. CDR3 length: 12 residues. Sequencing was done on a sample of naive CD4+ T cells sorted from blood. Subset defined: CD45RA+ positively selected. The chain recombines TRBV6-1 with TRBJ2-5; possible D gene TRBD2, 5 bases. The TCR sequence derives from a man aged 18 to 29 in good health. In nucleotides, the CDR3 is TGTGCCAGCAGTGAGCACCCACGGACTGGGTACTTC. It encodes CASSEHPRTGYF.